Presented here are 12 T cell receptor beta chains from one specimen sequenced in a study of cytomegalovirus exposure and HLA in healthy donors. PCR employed 60 Vbeta and 13 Jbeta primers. The repertoire was sequenced with immunoSEQ multiplex PCR; TCRdb's copy has only in-frame clones and lacks some. Among around 91,000 clones listed, over 60% were seen once. The sequencing input was PBMCs. The receptors come from a woman aged 40 to 50 in good health and CMV-seropositive.

The chain couples TRBV11-2 to TRBJ1-4; 10 bases match TRBD1. The CDR3 sequence is 16 residues long. The V and J ends lost 2 bases and 8 bases, in that order; junction bases with no gene match: 8. Germline CDR1 SGHAT, CDR2 FQNNGV. CDR3 protein: CASSLRQGASREKLFF. The CDR3, as DNA: TGTGCCAGCAGCTTACGACAGGGGGCGAGTCGGGAAAAACTGTTTTTT. The full variable domain, in which reference TRBV11-2 and TRBJ1-4 provide the parts outside the CDR3, is EAGVAQSPRYKIIEKRQSVAFWCNPISGHATLYWYQQILGQGPKLLIQFQNNGVVDDSQLPKDRFSAERLKGVDSTLKIQPAKLEDSAVYLCASSLRQGASREKLFFGSGTQLSVL.

V usage is TRBV7-9 and J usage is TRBJ2-5, with TRBD2 identical over 10 bases. The V segment lost 10 bases and the J segment 2 bases; nucleotides outside the gene matches: 10. The CDR3 has 15 residues. Germline CDR1 SEHNR, CDR2 FQNEAQ (reference sequence). This CDR3 reads CATAPLAGDQETQYF. DNA of the CDR3: TGTGCCACAGCCCCCCTAGCGGGAGATCAAGAGACCCAGTACTTC.

The chain carries TRBV7-2 and TRBJ1-1, with TRBD1 as a possible D gene (5 bases). Germline V gene lookup returns CDR1 SGHTA and CDR2 FQGNSA. The V end lost 5 bases, the J end lost 4 bases, and 8 bases lay between the germline ends. This CDR3 spans 12 amino acids. The CDR3 is CASSQDITEAFF. The DNA for the CDR3 is TGTGCCAGCAGCCAGGACATCACTGAAGCTTTCTTT.

This CDR3 is CASIPRAGLGTEAFF. In DNA form, the CDR3 reads TGTGCCAGCATTCCTCGAGCAGGGCTTGGGACTGAAGCTTTCTTT. The chain couples TRBV6-6 to TRBJ1-1, with D possibly TRBD1 on 5 matching bases. Trimming took off 7 bases at V and 5 bases at J, with 20 bases between the two ends. Germline V gene data show CDR1 as MNHNY and CDR2 as SVGAGI (reference sequence). The length of the CDR3 is 15 residues.

To note about this clone: The junction and the germline gene differ at one end; a read error may be behind it. The chain combines TRBV11-3 with TRBJ2-1, with TRBD2 identical over 7 bases. The CDR3 totals 15 residues. Germline V lookup: CDR1 SGHNT, CDR2 YENEEA. The CDR3 sequence is CASSLSPSGAGHRVF. The CDR3 DNA follows: TGTGCCAGCAGCTTATCCCCCAGCGGGGCCGGACATCGAGTCTTC.

This clone came up once. J is TRBJ2-3 and V is TRBV7-2, with D maybe TRBD1 (6 bases). The CDR3 has 15 residues. V shed 3 bases and J shed 1 base, with 11 bases lying between them. Per germline, CDR1 SGHTA and CDR2 FQGNSA. This CDR3 is CASSFTGKRTDTQYF. CDR3 in DNA: TGTGCCAGCAGCTTCACAGGGAAGCGCACAGATACGCAGTATTTT.

The chain has TRBV29-1 and TRBJ2-1; D gene uncertain. Trimming cost V 4 bases and J 2 bases, with 6 bases left between them. Germline CDR1 SQVTM, CDR2 ANQGSEA. The CDR3 totals 12 residues. The CDR3 reads CSVGQAYNEQFF. The CDR3 bases are TGCAGCGTTGGGCAAGCCTACAATGAGCAGTTCTTC.

The genes are TRBV7-2 and TRBJ2-5; TRBD2 might be the D (7 bases). This CDR3 has 16 residues. Trimming cost V 5 bases and J 3 bases, with 19 bases left between them. Germline V gene sequence: CDR1 SGHTA, CDR2 FQGNSA. CDR3 DNA: TGTGCCAGCAGCCCACCGGTGGCGGGGGCAAAAGAGACCCAGTACTTC. Its protein product is CASSPPVAGAKETQYF.

The J gene is TRBJ2-1, the V gene TRBV9; the match to TRBD2 covers 14 bases. The germline CDR1 and CDR2 sequences are SGDLS and YYNGEE. J gave up 10 bases and V 4 bases, and 10 bases lay outside the gene matches. The CDR3 consists of 16 residues. CDR3 sequence reads: CASSPIGTSGSNEQFF. Here the CDR3 DNA reads TGTGCCAGCAGCCCAATCGGGACTAGCGGGAGTAACGAGCAGTTCTTC.

The chain links TRBV21-1 to TRBJ2-5; the D call in the table, TRBD1, was not verified against the DNA. TRBV21-1 counts as a pseudogene. CDR3 size: 16 residues. The CDR3 nucleotides read TGTGCCAGCAGCAAACGTGGGCAGGGGGTAGGGGAGACCCAGTACTTC. This gives the protein CASSKRGQGVGETQYF.

The V call is TRBV4-3, the J call TRBJ2-4; 8 bases fit TRBD2. The CDR3 is 15 residues long. Per germline, CDR1 LGHNA and CDR2 YSLEER. V was clipped by 2 bases and J by 6 bases; unmatched bases: 6. CDR3 sequence (DNA): TGCGCCAGCAGCCAATCAGCGGGGGTTGGAAACATTCAGTACTTC. Amino acid sequence: CASSQSAGVGNIQYF.

Worth noting for this clone: This same CDR3 is encoded by further DNA sequences in the sample. V is TRBV7-2 and J is TRBJ2-7; D may be TRBD2 (5 bases). Between the trimmed V and J ends, which lost 0 bases and 6 bases, there was a span of 9 bases. CDR3 size: 13 residues. Germline assignment: CDR1 SGHTA and CDR2 FQGNSA. The CDR3 DNA sequence: TGTGCCAGCAGCTTAGCGGGAGTGGGCGAGCAGTACTTC. Its translation: CASSLAGVGEQYF.